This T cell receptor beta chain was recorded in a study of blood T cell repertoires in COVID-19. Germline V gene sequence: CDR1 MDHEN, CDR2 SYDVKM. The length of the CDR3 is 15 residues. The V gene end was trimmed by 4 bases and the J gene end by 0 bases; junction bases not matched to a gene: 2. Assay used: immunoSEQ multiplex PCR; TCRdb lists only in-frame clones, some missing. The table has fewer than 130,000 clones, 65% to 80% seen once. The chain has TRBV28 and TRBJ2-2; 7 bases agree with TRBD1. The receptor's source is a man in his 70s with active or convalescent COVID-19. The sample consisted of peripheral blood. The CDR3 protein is CASSWDRANTGELFF. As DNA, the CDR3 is TGTGCCAGCAGTTGGGACAGAGCGAACACCGGGGAGCTGTTTTTT.